Below, one T cell receptor beta chain is given with its context. Trimming stripped 0 bases from V and 1 base from J, with 6 bases between. The germline CDR1 and CDR2 sequences are SSHAT and FNYEAQ (reference sequence). The CDR3 is 15 residues long. Unique molecular identifiers were incorporated during preparation of the TCRbeta library. TCRdb called the PCR reads again in MiXCR, with one record for every CDR3 protein. The data hold some 500,000 distinct CDR3 sequences, with around 19% observed a single time. This specimen comes from a study of T-cell reconstitution after alpha-beta-depleted transplantation in children.

This sequence originates from a human donor who donated a stem cell graft to a child with acute lymphoblastic leukemia. Sequenced material: PBMCs from the stem cell graft donor, taken from the stem cell graft. This sequence joins TRBV7-7 and TRBJ2-2; no firm D call. The DNA for the CDR3 is TGTGCCAGCAGCTTAGCTGGGTTGAACACCGGGGAGCTGTTTTTT. Its translation is CASSLAGLNTGELFF.